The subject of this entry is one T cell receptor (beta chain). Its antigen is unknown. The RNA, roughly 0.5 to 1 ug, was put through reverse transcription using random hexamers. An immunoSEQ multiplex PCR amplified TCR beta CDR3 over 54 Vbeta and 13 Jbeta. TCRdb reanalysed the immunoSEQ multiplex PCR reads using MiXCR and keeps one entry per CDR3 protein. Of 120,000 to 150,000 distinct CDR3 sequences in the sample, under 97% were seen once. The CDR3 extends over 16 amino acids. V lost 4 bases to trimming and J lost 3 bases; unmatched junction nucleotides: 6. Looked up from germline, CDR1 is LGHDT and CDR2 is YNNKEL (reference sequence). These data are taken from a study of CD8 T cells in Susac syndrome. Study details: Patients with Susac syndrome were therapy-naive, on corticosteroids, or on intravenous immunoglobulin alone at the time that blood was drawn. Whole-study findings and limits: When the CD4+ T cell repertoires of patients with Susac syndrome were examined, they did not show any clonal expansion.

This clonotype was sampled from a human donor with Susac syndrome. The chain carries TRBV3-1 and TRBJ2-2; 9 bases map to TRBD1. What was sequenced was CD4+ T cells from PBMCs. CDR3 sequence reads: CASSRWTGEDTGELFF. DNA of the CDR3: TGTGCCAGCAGCCGTTGGACAGGGGAGGACACCGGGGAGCTGTTTTTT.